The clone carrying this TCR beta chain was recorded a few times. Its target is not known. The sample belongs to a study of cytomegalovirus exposure and HLA in healthy donors. Germline CDR1 SGHVS, CDR2 FQNEAQ. The CDR3 is 16 residues long. V trimming: 5 bases; J trimming: 4 bases; junction bases outside the gene matches: 10. Study observations and caveats: Associated with cytomegalovirus, according to the listing, were around 160 TCR beta chains. In a later analysis, a genetic analysis reported fewer productive-TCR N-insertions in an Asian-associated ancestry cluster than the cohort average. In an earlier analysis, most TCR beta V segments were productive about 90% or about 30% of the time. In a later analysis, TCR beta V- and J-gene trimming showed a link to a missense DCLRE1C variant.

It was with 60 Vbeta and 13 Jbeta primers that the PCR ran. The table came from immunoSEQ multiplex PCR; TCRdb's copy has only in-frame clones and leaves some out. The sample carries fewer than 250,000 clones, around 85% recorded once. The V and J genes are TRBV7-8 and TRBJ1-3, with 8 bases aligning to TRBD1. The clonotype was recovered from a human donor in good health. What was sequenced was PBMCs. CDR3 DNA: TGTGCCAGCAGCCCAAGGACAGGGCGCGGAGGAAACACCATATATTTT. Protein sequence: CASSPRTGRGGNTIYF.